Reported below is one T cell receptor beta chain. This entry comes from a study of blood T cells in healthy people across ages. Between the trimmed V and J ends, which lost 6 bases and 5 bases, there was a span of 19 bases. The germline V gene encodes CDR1 SGHVS and CDR2 FNYEAQ. The CDR3 has 15 residues. Combining a sample-barcoded 5' primer with a J-beta primer mix, a second PCR ran for 7 to 11 cycles. TCRdb redid the calling of the 5' RACE reads with MiXCR, one entry per CDR3 protein. The sample yields hundreds of thousands of distinct CDR3 sequences, around 30% seen once. Sequencing input: blood. The rearrangement links TRBV7-6 to TRBJ2-5, with D perhaps matching TRBD2 (6 bases). This clonotype was sampled from a woman of 80 years or more in good health. In DNA form, the CDR3 reads TGTGCCAGCAGGGCGGGGTGGGGCTCAAGGGAGACCCAGTACTTC. Translating gives CASRAGWGSRETQYF.